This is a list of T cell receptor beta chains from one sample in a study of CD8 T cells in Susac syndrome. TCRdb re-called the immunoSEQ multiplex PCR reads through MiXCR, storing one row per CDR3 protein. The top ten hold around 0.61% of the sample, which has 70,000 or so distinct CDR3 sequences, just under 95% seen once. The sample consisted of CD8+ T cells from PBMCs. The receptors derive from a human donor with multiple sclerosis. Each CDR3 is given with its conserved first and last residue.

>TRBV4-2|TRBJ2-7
CASSQGVTNSYEQYF
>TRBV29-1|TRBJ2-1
CSAGLIVDNEQFF
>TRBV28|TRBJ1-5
CASSLRPHSNQPQHF
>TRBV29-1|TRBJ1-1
CSERTAGRNTEAFF
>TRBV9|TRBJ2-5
CASSATFGTGTGKTQYF
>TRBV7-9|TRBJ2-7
CASSLVGQGLTYEQYF
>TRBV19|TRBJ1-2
CASSPRQDLNYGYTF
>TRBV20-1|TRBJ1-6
CSARENNSPLHF
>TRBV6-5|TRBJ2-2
CASSLRPGDTGELFF
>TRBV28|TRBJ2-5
CASSPDSQETQYF
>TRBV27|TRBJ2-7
CASRSSSYEQYF
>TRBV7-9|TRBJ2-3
CASSSLAAGTYTQYF
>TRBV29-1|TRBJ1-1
CSVDPGANTEAFF
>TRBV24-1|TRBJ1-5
CATRQGDSNQPQHF
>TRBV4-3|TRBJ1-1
CASSQGTAMNTEAFF
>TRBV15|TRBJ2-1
CATSPRTSSNEQFF
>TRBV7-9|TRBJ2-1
CASSLVAGGTKNEQFF
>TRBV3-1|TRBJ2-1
CASNSGGLSYNEQFF
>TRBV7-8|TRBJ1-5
CASSARWDTFSNQPQHF
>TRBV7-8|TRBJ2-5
CASSRPDRAETQYF
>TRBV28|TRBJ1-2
CASTTLIDRNSEISYGYTF
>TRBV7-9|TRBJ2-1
CASSLRGQPQFF
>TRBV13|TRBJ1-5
CASSLGAGVNQPQHF
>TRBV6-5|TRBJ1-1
CASSYLGGQTEAFF
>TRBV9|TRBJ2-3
CASSALGTTDTQYF
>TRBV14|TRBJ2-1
CASRPGDLGINEQFF
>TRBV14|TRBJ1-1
CASSRNTEAFF
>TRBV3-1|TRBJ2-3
CASSHPAGISPDTQYF
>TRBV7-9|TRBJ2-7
CASSLRDAPYEQYF
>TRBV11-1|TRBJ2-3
CASRRRGTDTQYF
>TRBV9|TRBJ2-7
CASSGGTSGLEYEQYF
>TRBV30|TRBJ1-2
CAWSPDRYNGYTF
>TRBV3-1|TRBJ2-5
CASSQETSGRAQGTQYF
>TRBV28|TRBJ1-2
CASSLSLTGFGYTF
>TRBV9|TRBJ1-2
CASSAGTSGYGYTF
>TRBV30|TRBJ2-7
CAWSGPTVSSYEQYF
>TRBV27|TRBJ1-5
CASSFNRGGQPQHF
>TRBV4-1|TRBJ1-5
CASSQNTAARLPQHF
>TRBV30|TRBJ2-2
CAWSPDSPQELFF
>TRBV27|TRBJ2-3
CASRGDTQYF
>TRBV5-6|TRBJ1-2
CASSVEQGNYGYTF
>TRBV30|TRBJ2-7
CAWSTALYEQYF
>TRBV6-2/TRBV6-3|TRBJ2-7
CASSFAPRQGIGEQYF
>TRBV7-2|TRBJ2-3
CASSLTGMDTQYF
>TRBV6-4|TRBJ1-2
CASSDGGTGRGYTF
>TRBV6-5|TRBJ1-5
CASSLVGNQPQHF
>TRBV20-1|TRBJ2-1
CSATAGTSGGAVDEQFF
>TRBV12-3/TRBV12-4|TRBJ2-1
CASSFGHNEQFF
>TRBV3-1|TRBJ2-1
CASSHGTSRSNEQFF
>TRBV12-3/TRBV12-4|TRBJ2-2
CASSPDGEFNTGELFF
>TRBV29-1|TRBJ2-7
CSVMSGQDYEQYF